Presented here are 2 T cell receptor beta chains from one specimen sequenced in a study of T cell responses to AZD1222 COVID-19 vaccine. Generated by immunoSEQ multiplex PCR, the TCRdb table keeps only in-frame clones and is missing some. The repertoire holds 110,000 to 150,000 clones, with approximately 90% as singletons. The sample here was peripheral blood, taken on day 0 of AZD1222 vaccination. These receptors all come from an adult in good health.

J is TRBJ2-7 and V is TRBV5-4; no definite D call. The CDR3 has 13 amino acids. Germline values: CDR1 SGHNT, CDR2 YYREEE (reference sequence). V was clipped by 0 bases and J by 5 bases, with 9 bases between them. CDR3: CASSLDGRDEQYF. CDR3 sequence (DNA): TGTGCCAGCAGCTTGGATGGCAGAGACGAGCAGTACTTC.

The chain has TRBV10-3 and TRBJ2-3, with a weak D call TRBD2 (6 bases). This CDR3 has 15 residues. Trimming pared 7 bases from V and 1 base from J, leaving 15 bases between. CDR1 and CDR2 from the germline V gene are ENHRY and SYGVKD. For the CDR3, the DNA is TGTGCCATCAATGTGGGACTTAAGGGCACAGATACGCAGTATTTT. Translated: CAINVGLKGTDTQYF.